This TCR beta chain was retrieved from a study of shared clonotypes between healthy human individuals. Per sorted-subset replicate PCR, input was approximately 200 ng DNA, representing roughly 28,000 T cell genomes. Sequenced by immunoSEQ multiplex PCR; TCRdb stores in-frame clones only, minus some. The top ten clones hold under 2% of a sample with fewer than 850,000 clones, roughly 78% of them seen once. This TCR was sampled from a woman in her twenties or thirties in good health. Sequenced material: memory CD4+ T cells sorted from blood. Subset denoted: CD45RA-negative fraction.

In nucleotides, the CDR3 is TGTGCCAGCAGCCAAGAGCCTACATTAGCCAAAAACATTCAGTACTTC. This encodes CASSQEPTLAKNIQYF. The chain recombines TRBV4-2 with TRBJ2-4; D gene unclear. Germline CDR1 reads LGHNA; CDR2 reads YNFKEQ. The length of the CDR3 is 16 residues. With 0 bases removed from V and 0 bases from J, the gap between germline ends came to 9 bases.